Following are 18 T cell receptor beta chains from one sample sequenced in a study of blood T cell repertoires in COVID-19. Profiled with immunoSEQ multiplex PCR; TCRdb holds only in-frame clones, not every one. The table shows around 200,000 clones, with approximately 90% occurring only once. Specimen: PBMCs or T cells enriched from blood (not recorded which). The source of these receptors is a woman in her thirties or forties with acute COVID-19.

The V gene is TRBV4-2, the J gene TRBJ1-3; 7 nucleotides line up with TRBD1. Germline CDR1 is LGHNA and CDR2 is YNFKEQ. The CDR3 contains 16 residues. The J segment lost 3 bases and the V segment lost 1 base, leaving 6 bases of the junction unmatched. The CDR3: CASSQGTGGYGNTIYF. CDR3 sequence (DNA): TGTGCCAGCAGCCAAGGGACAGGAGGTTATGGAAACACCATATATTTT.

The chain combines TRBV24-1 with TRBJ1-5; D may be TRBD1 (6 bases). V dropped 6 bases and J dropped 5 bases, with 19 bases sitting between them. The CDR3 extends over 16 amino acids. Germline CDR1 KGHDR, CDR2 SFDVKD. The CDR3 here is CATSLPEGGAHQPQHF. In nucleotides, the CDR3 is TGTGCCACCAGTCTACCCGAAGGGGGGGCCCATCAGCCCCAGCATTTT.

V usage is TRBV7-9 and J usage is TRBJ1-3; 7 bases fit TRBD1. The junction had 5 bases not matched to a gene; V was cut back by 0 bases and J by 0 bases. Germline V gene data show CDR1 as SEHNR and CDR2 as FQNEAQ (reference sequence). The CDR3 extends over 17 amino acids. The CDR3 DNA is TGTGCCAGCAGCTTAGCGCAGGGGGATAGCTCTGGAAACACCATATATTTT. Protein sequence: CASSLAQGDSSGNTIYF.

The V call is TRBV5-4, the J call TRBJ1-2; a weak D match, TRBD1 (5 bases). The V gene's germline CDR1 is SGHNT and CDR2 YYREEE (reference sequence). V lost 6 bases, J lost 2 bases, and 14 bases lay in between. CDR3 size: 14 residues. CDR3 region: CASIQTGGNYGYTF. The CDR3, as DNA: TGTGCCAGCATCCAAACTGGGGGGAACTATGGCTACACCTTC.

This sequence joins TRBV7-9 and TRBJ1-2; a weak D match, TRBD1 (5 bases). CDR3 length: 14 residues. V was cut by 1 base and J by 8 bases, with 14 bases left in between. CDR1 and CDR2 from the germline V gene are SEHNR and FQNEAQ (reference sequence). CDR3 sequence: CASSLGGAERGYTF. For the CDR3, the DNA is TGTGCCAGCAGCTTAGGGGGCGCTGAGAGGGGCTACACCTTC.

This chain connects TRBV10-3 to TRBJ1-1; D uncertain. The ends were cut back, 0 bases at V and 2 bases at J, with 10 bases in the middle. Germline CDR1 reads ENHRY; CDR2 reads SYGVKD. This CDR3 contains 15 residues. CDR3 in DNA: TGTGCCATCAGTGAGTCATACACCGCAAACACTGAAGCTTTCTTT. It yields the protein CAISESYTANTEAFF.

The chain has TRBV7-2 and TRBJ2-7; 13 bases fit TRBD2. Unmatched junction bases numbered 10, after V lost 2 bases and J lost 3 bases. CDR3 size: 18 residues. Per the germline V gene, CDR1 is SGHTA and CDR2 is FQGNSA. The CDR3 DNA is TGTGCCAGCAGCTTAAGGGCTACTAGCGGGGGGGAGTACTACGAGCAGTACTTC. Its translation is CASSLRATSGGEYYEQYF.

The chain employs TRBV7-8 and TRBJ1-4; 7 bases are shared with TRBD1. CDR1 is SGHVS and CDR2 is FQNEAQ in the germline V gene. The length of the CDR3 is 13 residues. Trimming at V came to 3 bases and at J to 13 bases, leaving 8 bases not matched to a gene. CDR3 loop: CASSLDGTVRLFF. The CDR3 DNA reads as TGTGCCAGCAGCTTGGACGGGACAGTAAGACTGTTTTTT.

This rearrangement joins TRBV2 to TRBJ2-1; 8 nucleotides match TRBD2. V was clipped by 11 bases and J by 9 bases; unmatched bases: 12. This CDR3 is 13 amino acids long. In germline, CDR1 is SNHLY, CDR2 FYNNEI. CDR3 bases: TGTGCCGGACTCGGGGGGGTTAGTGGTGAGCAGTTCTTC. Its protein is CAGLGGVSGEQFF.

The gene calls are TRBV30 and TRBJ1-1; TRBD1 might be the D (6 bases). The ends were cut back, 8 bases at V and 1 base at J, with 14 bases in the middle. CDR3 length equals 13 residues. Per the germline V gene, CDR1 is GTSNPN and CDR2 is SVGIG (reference sequence). The CDR3 loop is CAGTQIWNTEAFF. The CDR3 coding sequence is TGTGCCGGGACACAGATTTGGAACACTGAAGCTTTCTTT. Looking up the rest from reference TRBV30 and TRBJ1-1 gives the full variable domain: SQTIHQWPATLVQPVGSPLSLECTVEGTSNPNLYWYRQAAGRGLQLLFYSVGIGQISSEVPQNLSASRPQDRQFILSSKKLLLSDSGFYLCAGTQIWNTEAFFGQGTRLTVV.

The rearrangement links TRBV5-1 to TRBJ1-1; tentatively, D is TRBD1 (5 bases). Germline assignment: CDR1 SGHRS and CDR2 YFSETQ. V was cut by 0 bases and J by 7 bases, with 10 bases left in between. The CDR3 spans 13 residues. The CDR3 DNA reads as TGCGCCAGCAGCTTGGGGACAATTAATGAAGCTTTCTTT. As protein: CASSLGTINEAFF.

This clone was counted only a few times. The chain carries TRBV19 and TRBJ1-2, with TRBD1 identical over 9 bases. The J segment lost 7 bases and the V segment lost 5 bases, leaving 5 bases of the junction unmatched. The CDR3 length is 13 residues. The germline V gene encodes CDR1 LNHDA and CDR2 SQIVND (reference sequence). The CDR3 DNA sequence: TGTGCCAGTAGTCGTTTGACAGGGGGTGGCTACACCTTC. Protein product: CASSRLTGGGYTF.

The rearrangement links TRBV6-7 to TRBJ2-5; TRBD1 aligns across 8 bases. TRBV6-7 is flagged as an ORF with uncertain function. After removal of 0 bases from V and 4 bases from J, the junction contained 16 bases not matched to a gene. The CDR3 sequence is 19 residues long. The CDR3 coding sequence is TGTGCCAGCAGTTACTCGAGTCTTGTCGGACAGGGTTTGGGAGAGACCCAGTACTTC. This gives the protein CASSYSSLVGQGLGETQYF.

The V gene is TRBV5-6, the J gene TRBJ2-7; possible D gene TRBD1, 6 bases. This CDR3 contains 13 residues. Trimming stripped 3 bases from V and 6 bases from J, with 13 bases between. Germline CDR1 SGHDT, CDR2 YYEEEE. The chain's CDR3 is CASSSNRVGEQYV. The DNA of the CDR3 is TGTGCCAGCAGCTCGAACAGGGTTGGCGAGCAGTACGTC.

The chain is built from TRBV28 and TRBJ1-4, with a weak D call TRBD1 (6 bases). This CDR3 region has 14 residues. Germline V lookup: CDR1 MDHEN, CDR2 SYDVKM. V dropped 6 bases and J dropped 5 bases, with 13 bases sitting between them. CDR3 nucleotide sequence: TGTGCCAGCAGCTTCAGGGGTAGGAATGAAAAACTGTTTTTT. This gives the protein CASSFRGRNEKLFF.

The J gene is TRBJ2-7, the V gene TRBV10-1, with a weak D call TRBD2 (6 bases). Germline CDR1 reads WNHNN; CDR2 reads SYGVQD (reference sequence). The V end was cut by 3 bases, the J end by 0 bases, with 12 bases between. The CDR3 runs to 15 residues. The CDR3 loop is CASSDVGGTSYEQYV. CDR3 coding DNA: TGCGCCAGCAGTGACGTGGGGGGAACCTCCTACGAGCAGTACGTC.

The chain carries TRBV14 and TRBJ1-1, with no clear D. The CDR3 loop spans 14 amino acids. The ends were cut back, 3 bases at V and 5 bases at J, with 13 bases in the middle. Germline V gives CDR1 SGHDN, CDR2 FVKESK. The CDR3 sequence: CASSQAVGGTEAFF. The CDR3 DNA follows: TGTGCCAGCAGCCAGGCAGTCGGAGGGACTGAAGCTTTCTTT.

Of note for this clone: One end of the junction fails to match germline, which may point to a read error. This sequence joins TRBV2 and TRBJ1-1; 12 bases match TRBD1. The CDR3 spans 14 residues. Germline V lookup: CDR1 SNHLY, CDR2 FYNNEI. The CDR3 DNA reads as TGTACCAGCATAACAGGGACAGGGGGCCCTGAAGCTTTCTTT. It encodes CTSITGTGGPEAFF.